This TCR beta chain stems from a study of blood T cell repertoires in COVID-19. Method: immunoSEQ multiplex PCR; TCRdb's copy keeps in-frame clones and lacks some. The data contain about 250,000 clones, approximately 84% of them seen just once; the ten biggest clones take up around a sixth. Sequenced input: PBMCs or T cells enriched from blood (not recorded which). The receptor was isolated from a man between 18 and 35 years old who had recovered from COVID-19.

CDR3 sequence (DNA): TGTGCCAGCAGCCCCCGGAACACTGAAGCTTTCTTT. As protein: CASSPRNTEAFF. The gene calls are TRBV11-2 and TRBJ1-1; the D is unclear. CDR3 length: 12 amino acids. V was trimmed by 5 bases and J by 1 base, leaving 5 bases between them. The V gene's germline CDR1 is SGHAT and CDR2 FQNNGV. The whole variable domain, filled in from reference TRBV11-2 and TRBJ1-1, reads EAGVAQSPRYKIIEKRQSVAFWCNPISGHATLYWYQQILGQGPKLLIQFQNNGVVDDSQLPKDRFSAERLKGVDSTLKIQPAKLEDSAVYLCASSPRNTEAFFGQGTRLTVV.